What follows describes a single TCR beta chain. TCRdb's table, derived via immunoSEQ multiplex PCR, lists solely in-frame clones and lacks some. The data hold tens of thousands of clones, with around 90% observed a single time. This CDR3 is built from 13 residues. Per germline, CDR1 SQVTM and CDR2 ANQGSEA. J was trimmed by 9 bases and V by 5 bases; bases with no gene match: 8. This sample stems from a study of technical replicates of blood from a handful of donors. The clonotype comes from a human donor in good health. The sample consisted of T cells isolated from PBMCs. The V call is TRBV29-1, the J call TRBJ2-1; the match to TRBD2 covers 9 bases. The CDR3 region is CSVPELAGVEQFF. The CDR3, as DNA: TGCAGCGTTCCTGAGTTAGCGGGAGTTGAGCAGTTCTTC.